One and the same sample provided the 16 T cell receptor beta chains below, sequenced in a study of tumor-infiltrating lymphocytes in primary liver carcinoma. Total RNA amounting to roughly 0.5 ug was the source from which TCR beta cDNA was made with a constant-region primer. For TCR beta, libraries were produced by three nested multiplex PCR rounds using slightly modified ARM-PCR. Each of the first two PCR rounds ran 9 to 11 cycles with TRBV1-TRBV30 forward and C-beta reverse primers. TCRdb passed the multiplex PCR reads through MiXCR, listing each CDR3 protein once. Of about 37,000 distinct CDR3 sequences listed, about 75% are singletons. Bulk tissue was left unsorted, and RNA and DNA were co-extracted from roughly 20-30 mg of it. Sequenced input: tumor-adjacent normal liver tissue. The receptors shown here come from a man aged 35 to 55 with primary liver carcinoma and hepatitis B virus infection.

In this sample, this clonotype turned up once. The junction departs from germline at one end; a sequencing error may be responsible. V usage is TRBV29-1 and J usage is TRBJ2-1; D gene uncertain. Germline CDR1 is SQVTM and CDR2 is ANQGSEA. The CDR3 loop spans 14 amino acids. The CDR3 nucleotides read TGCAGCGTTGCGGAGACCTCGAGCGTCATTGAGCAGTCCTTC. It is translated as CSVAETSSVIEQSF.

As for this clonotype: Sequence at one end of the junction differs from germline and may be a read error. The chain employs TRBV6-5 and TRBJ2-2, with 8 bases aligning to TRBD1. CDR1 and CDR2 (germline): MNHEY, SVGAGI. There are 15 residues in the CDR3. The CDR3 region has the DNA TGTCCCAGCAGTTATCAGGACAGGGTCACCGGGGAGCTGTGTTTT. Its protein product is CPSSYQDRVTGELCF.

As concerns this clonotype: A junction boundary mismatches the germline segment, possibly from a read error. The V gene is TRBV7-9, the J gene TRBJ1-2, with a weak D call TRBD1 (5 bases). Looked up from germline, CDR1 is SEHNR and CDR2 is FQNEAQ (reference sequence). The CDR3 sequence is 14 residues long. CDR3 nucleotides: TGTGGCAGCAGATGGGACGGGGGGTTTCAAGGCTACACCTTC. Encoded protein: CGSRWDGGFQGYTF. Using reference TRBV7-9 and TRBJ1-2 for the parts outside the CDR3, the full variable domain is DTGVSQNPRHKITKRGQNVTFRCDPISEHNRLYWYRQTLGQGPEFLTYFQNEAQLEKSRLLSDRFSAERPKGSFSTLEIQRTEQGDSAMYLCGSRWDGGFQGYTFGSGTRLTVV.

This clonotype was found once. A clone one base away is much larger, so this may be a read error. The rearrangement joins TRBV9 to TRBJ1-1, with a possible D match to TRBD1 (6 bases). Germline CDR1 reads SGDLS; CDR2 reads YYNGEE. The CDR3 is 14 amino acids. The CDR3 DNA reads as TGTGCCTGCAGCCCTCCCACAGGGATGGGTGAAGCTTTCTTT. Translated: CACSPPTGMGEAFF. Filled out from reference TRBV9 and TRBJ1-1, the complete variable domain reads DSGVTQTPKHLITATGQRVTLRCSPRSGDLSVYWYQQSLDQGLQFLIQYYNGEERAKGNILERFSAQQFPDLHSELNLSSLELGDSALYFCACSPPTGMGEAFFGQGTRLTVV.

Comment on this clonotype: At one end the junction does not follow the germline gene, possibly because of a read error. The rearrangement uses TRBV4-1 and TRBJ2-3, with no clear D. Germline values: CDR1 MGHRA, CDR2 YSYEKL. This CDR3 has 16 residues. In DNA, the CDR3 is TGCGCCAGCAGCCAGGACCGGAACAGAGTTGGAGATACGCGGTATTTT. Its protein product is CASSQDRNRVGDTRYF.

Concerning this clonotype: The germline gene is not matched at one end of the junction; a read error may be the cause. The chain uses TRBV4-3 and TRBJ2-3; weak D call: TRBD2 (5 bases). The CDR3 sequence is 15 residues long. Germline V gene lookup returns CDR1 LGHNA and CDR2 YSLEER. The CDR3 spells CASSQEARGRDTRYF. The CDR3 nucleotides are TGCGCCAGCAGCCAAGAAGCCCGGGGAAGAGATACGCGGTATTTT.

Note on this clonotype: A junction end diverges from the germline sequence, so it may reflect a read error. The V and J genes are TRBV5-4 and TRBJ1-2; possibly TRBD1 for D (5 bases). CDR1 and CDR2 from the germline V gene are SGHNT and YYREEE (reference sequence). CDR3 length equals 15 residues. The CDR3 bases are TGTGCCATCAGCTCCGCTCGGGGGAGGGAGGGTGGCTACACCTTC. It translates to CAISSARGREGGYTF.

A word on this clonotype: The junction and the germline gene differ at one end; a read error may be behind it. The V gene is TRBV28, the J gene TRBJ1-5; 8 bases agree with TRBD1. The germline V gene has CDR1 MDHEN and CDR2 SYDVKM. This CDR3 spans 14 amino acids. The CDR3 nucleotides read TGTGCCGGCAGGTCGACAGGGGATTCCCAGCTCCAGCATTTT. Amino acid sequence: CAGRSTGDSQLQHF.

This clonotype occurred a few times. At one of its ends the junction is not consistent with the germline gene, which may arise from a read error. The CDR3 here is CASSLDLGVDQPQHF. DNA for the CDR3: TGTGCTAGCAGCTTAGATCTGGGGGTGGATCAACCCCAGCATTTT. The chain employs TRBV11-3 and TRBJ1-5; tentative D call: TRBD1 (5 bases). The CDR3 contains 15 residues. The germline V gene has CDR1 SGHNT and CDR2 YENEEA. The full variable domain, in which reference TRBV11-3 and TRBJ1-5 provide the parts outside the CDR3, is EAGVVQSPRYKIIEKKQPVAFWCNPISGHNTLYWYLQNLGQGPELLIRYENEEAVDDSQLPKDRFSAERLKGVDSTLKIQPAELGDSAVYLCASSLDLGVDQPQHFGDGTRLSIL.

To note about this clonotype: One end of the junction does not line up with germline, which may come from a read error. This CDR3 reads CASGYSGLEGQNRYNEQYF. The CDR3 DNA reads TGTGCCAGCGGTTACTCCGGACTAGAGGGCCAAAATAGGTACAATGAGCAGTACTTC. The chain links TRBV6-5 to TRBJ2-1; TRBD2 aligns across 7 bases. The tail of the sequence fits TRBJ2-7 better, so the J call may be wrong. The CDR3 has 19 residues. Germline CDR1 MNHEY, CDR2 SVGAGI.

A remark on this clonotype: At one end the junction does not follow the germline gene, possibly because of a read error. The rearrangement links TRBV11-1 to TRBJ2-1; D gene ambiguous. Germline V gives CDR1 SGHAT, CDR2 FQDESV (reference sequence). The CDR3 loop spans 16 amino acids. The CDR3 reads CPSSLRVADSYNEQFF. CDR3 nucleotides: TGTCCCAGCAGCCTCCGGGTTGCGGACTCCTACAATGAGCAGTTCTTC.

The chain combines TRBV6-5 with TRBJ2-2; 7 bases map to TRBD2. J lost 2 bases, V lost 0 bases, and 9 bases had no gene match. Germline loops: CDR1 MNHEY, CDR2 SVGAGI. The CDR3 has 18 residues. CDR3 nucleotides: TGTGCCAGCAGTTACTCGAGCAGGTCGGGAGGCAACACCGGGGAGCTGTTTTTT. It codes for CASSYSSRSGGNTGELFF.

As concerns this clonotype: The junction departs from the called germline gene at one end, perhaps through a read error. V is TRBV11-2 and J is TRBJ2-1; D remains unclear. This CDR3 has 13 residues. The germline V gene encodes CDR1 SGHAT and CDR2 FQNNGV. The CDR3 sequence: CASSLGPGVQQFF. CDR3 in DNA: TGTGCCAGTAGCTTAGGGCCGGGCGTCCAGCAGTTCTTC.

The J gene is TRBJ2-7, the V gene TRBV29-1; TRBD2 aligns across 7 bases. Per germline, CDR1 SQVTM and CDR2 ANQGSEA. The CDR3 runs to 13 residues. The V gene end was trimmed by 2 bases and the J gene end by 11 bases; junction bases not matched to a gene: 12. The CDR3 is CSVESTFGGGEYF. Written as DNA, the CDR3 is TGCAGCGTTGAAAGCACGTTCGGGGGAGGGGAGTACTTC.

Comments on this clonotype: At one boundary the junction diverges from the germline segment, which might be a read error. This chain connects TRBV14 to TRBJ2-7; 9 bases line up with TRBD1. Germline V gene sequence: CDR1 SGHDN, CDR2 FVKESK. The CDR3 is made up of 15 amino acids. Here the CDR3 DNA reads TGTGCTAGCAGCCGACCGGGACAGGGCTCCTACGGGCAGTACTTC. Translation: CASSRPGQGSYGQYF.

Regarding this clonotype: With a much larger clone just one base away, this may be a read error. This rearrangement joins TRBV2 to TRBJ2-7; TRBD1 is a possible D gene (6 bases). V lost 8 bases and J lost 2, with 19 bases in between. In germline, CDR1 is SNHLY, CDR2 FYNNEI. The length of the CDR3 is 15 residues. CDR3 loop: CASADTRDMPYEQYF. Written as DNA, the CDR3 is TGTGCCAGCGCCGACACAAGGGACATGCCCTACGAGCAGTACTTC.